Given below is one TCR beta chain in context. What it binds is unknown. Clones were sequenced by immunoSEQ multiplex PCR, and TCRdb holds only the in-frame ones, with some missing. Of under 70,000 clones listed, roughly 84% are singletons. The data originate from a study of T cell responses to AZD1222 COVID-19 vaccine. Study at large: Pooled in the analysis were second doses at about 4 or about 12 weeks.

Points from the study as a whole: Baseline antibody screening turned up just six or seven seropositive AZD1222 recipients.

CDR1 and CDR2 (germline): SQVTM, ANQGSEA. Losses at the gene ends were 2 bases for V and 9 bases for J; bases not matched to a gene: 12. CDR3 size: 14 residues. The chain recombines TRBV29-1 with TRBJ2-7, with 8 bases aligning to TRBD2. The input for sequencing was peripheral blood, taken on day 0 of AZD1222 vaccination. The sequence derives from an adult in good health. As DNA, the CDR3 is TGCAGCGTTGAAAAGGGGGACGGGAGGGCCGCGCAGTACTTC. Amino acid sequence: CSVEKGDGRAAQYF.